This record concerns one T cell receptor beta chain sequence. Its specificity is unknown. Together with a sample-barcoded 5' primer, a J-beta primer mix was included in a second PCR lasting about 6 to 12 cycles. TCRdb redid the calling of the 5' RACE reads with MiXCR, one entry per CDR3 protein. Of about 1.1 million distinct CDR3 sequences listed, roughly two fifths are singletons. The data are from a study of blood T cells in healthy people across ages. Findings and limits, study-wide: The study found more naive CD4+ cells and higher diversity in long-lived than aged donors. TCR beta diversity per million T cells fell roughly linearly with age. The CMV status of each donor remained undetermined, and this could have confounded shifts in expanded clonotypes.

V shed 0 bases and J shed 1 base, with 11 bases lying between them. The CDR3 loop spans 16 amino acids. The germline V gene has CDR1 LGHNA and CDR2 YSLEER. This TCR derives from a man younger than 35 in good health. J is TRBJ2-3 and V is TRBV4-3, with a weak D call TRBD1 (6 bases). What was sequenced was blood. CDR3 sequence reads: CASSQDGGRGTDTQYF. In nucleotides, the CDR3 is TGCGCCAGCAGCCAAGATGGGGGCAGGGGCACAGATACGCAGTATTTT.